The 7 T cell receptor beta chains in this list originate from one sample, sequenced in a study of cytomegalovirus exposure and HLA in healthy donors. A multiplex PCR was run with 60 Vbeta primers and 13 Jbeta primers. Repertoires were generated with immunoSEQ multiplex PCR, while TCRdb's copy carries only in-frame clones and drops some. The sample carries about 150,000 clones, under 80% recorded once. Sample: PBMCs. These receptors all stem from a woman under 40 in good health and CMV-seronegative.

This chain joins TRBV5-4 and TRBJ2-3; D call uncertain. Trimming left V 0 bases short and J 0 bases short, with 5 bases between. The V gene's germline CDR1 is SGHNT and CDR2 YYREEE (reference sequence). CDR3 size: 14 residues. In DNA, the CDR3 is TGTGCCAGCAGCTTGGTTTCTAGCACAGATACGCAGTATTTT. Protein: CASSLVSSTDTQYF. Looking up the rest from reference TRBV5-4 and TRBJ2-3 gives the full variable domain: ETGVTQSPTHLIKTRGQQVTLRCSSQSGHNTVSWYQQALGQGPQFIFQYYREEENGRGNFPPRFSGLQFPNYSSELNVNALELDDSALYLCASSLVSSTDTQYFGPGTRLTVL.

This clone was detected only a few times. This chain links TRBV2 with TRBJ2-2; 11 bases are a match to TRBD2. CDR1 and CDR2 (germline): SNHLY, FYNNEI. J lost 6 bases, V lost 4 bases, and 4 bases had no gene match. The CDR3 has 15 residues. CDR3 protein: CASSGSGGAAGELFF. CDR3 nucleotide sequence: TGTGCCAGCAGTGGTAGCGGGGGGGCCGCCGGGGAGCTGTTTTTT.

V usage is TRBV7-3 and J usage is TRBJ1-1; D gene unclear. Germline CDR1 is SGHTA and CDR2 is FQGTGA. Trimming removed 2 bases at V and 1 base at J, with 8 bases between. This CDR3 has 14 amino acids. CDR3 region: CASSLGPSNTEAFF. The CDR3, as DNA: TGTGCCAGCAGCTTAGGGCCATCGAACACTGAAGCTTTCTTT.

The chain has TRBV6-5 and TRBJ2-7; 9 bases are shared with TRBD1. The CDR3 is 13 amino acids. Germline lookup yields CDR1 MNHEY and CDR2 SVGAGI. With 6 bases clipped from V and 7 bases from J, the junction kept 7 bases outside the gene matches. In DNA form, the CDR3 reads TGTGCCAGCAGCCGAGGGACAGGGAGGGAGCAGTACTTC. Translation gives CASSRGTGREQYF.

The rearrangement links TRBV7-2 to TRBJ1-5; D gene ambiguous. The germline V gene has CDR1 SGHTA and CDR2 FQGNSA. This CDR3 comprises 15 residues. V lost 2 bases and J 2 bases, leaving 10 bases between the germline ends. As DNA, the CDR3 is TGTGCCAGCAGCTTAAGACTCCTTGGCAATCAGCCCCAGCATTTT. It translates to CASSLRLLGNQPQHF.

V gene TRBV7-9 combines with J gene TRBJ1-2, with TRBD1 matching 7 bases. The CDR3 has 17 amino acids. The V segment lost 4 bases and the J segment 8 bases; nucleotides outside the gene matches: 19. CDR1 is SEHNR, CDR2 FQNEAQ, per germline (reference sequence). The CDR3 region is CASSSRRVPGTVIGYTF. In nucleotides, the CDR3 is TGTGCCAGCAGCTCGCGGCGGGTTCCCGGGACAGTCATAGGCTACACCTTC. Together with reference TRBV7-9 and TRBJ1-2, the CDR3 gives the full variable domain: DTGVSQNPRHKITKRGQNVTFRCDPISEHNRLYWYRQTLGQGPEFLTYFQNEAQLEKSRLLSDRFSAERPKGSFSTLEIQRTEQGDSAMYLCASSSRRVPGTVIGYTFGSGTRLTVV.

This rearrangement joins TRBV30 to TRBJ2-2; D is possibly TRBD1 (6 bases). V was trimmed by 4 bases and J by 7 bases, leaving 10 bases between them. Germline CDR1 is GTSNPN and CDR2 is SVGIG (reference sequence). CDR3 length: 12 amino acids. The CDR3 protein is CAWNRDIGELFF. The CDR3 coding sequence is TGTGCCTGGAACAGGGATATCGGGGAGCTGTTTTTT.